Described below is a single T cell receptor beta chain sequence and its context. This sample is part of a study of blood T cell repertoires in COVID-19. This CDR3 is built from 17 residues. Trimming at V came to 5 bases and at J to 1 base, leaving 6 bases not matched to a gene. CDR1 is SGHTA and CDR2 is FQGNSA in the germline V gene. Original processing notes: Quantification of nucleated cells was approximated via reference gene primer amplification. The data were produced by immunoSEQ multiplex PCR, yet TCRdb's version contains in-frame clones alone and is incomplete. V, J and clone size are taken as reported in that table, and D and trimming were inferred from the DNA itself. The table lists hundreds of thousands of clones, about 87% of them singletons.

This TCR was recovered from a woman between 50 and 59 years old with COVID-19, enrolled during active disease. The chain employs TRBV7-2 and TRBJ2-3, with TRBD2 identical over 13 bases. The sequenced material came from peripheral blood. The CDR3 loop is CASSLRLAGGGTDTQYF. The CDR3 DNA sequence: TGTGCCAGCAGCCTAAGACTAGCGGGAGGCGGCACAGATACGCAGTATTTT.